Below, 3 T cell receptor beta chains from the same sample are listed, as sequenced in a study of cytomegalovirus exposure and HLA in healthy donors. PCR employed 60 Vbeta and 13 Jbeta primers. Here immunoSEQ multiplex PCR was the method, and the copy in TCRdb shows in-frame clones only, minus some. The data show 95,000 to 100,000 clones, with over 65% seen just once and over 15% held by the top ten. The sequenced sample was PBMCs. These receptors were taken from a man aged 60 to 69 in good health and CMV-seropositive.

The table lists this clone with a count of one. The rearrangement uses TRBV19 and TRBJ1-5; TRBD1 is a possible D gene (6 bases). CDR3 length: 14 amino acids. V was pared by 10 bases and J by 0 bases, with 13 bases between. CDR1 is LNHDA, CDR2 SQIVND, per germline (reference sequence). CDR3 in DNA: TGTGCCACCCATGGGACACCTAGCAATCAGCCCCAGCATTTT. It codes for CATHGTPSNQPQHF.

V and J are TRBV7-9 and TRBJ1-1; 9 nucleotides match TRBD1. Trimming removed 0 bases from V and 5 bases from J; junction bases left unmatched: 4. The germline V gene has CDR1 SEHNR and CDR2 FQNEAQ (reference sequence). This CDR3 is built from 15 residues. The DNA for the CDR3 is TGTGCCAGCAGCTTAGCGACAGGGGGAAGGACTGAAGCTTTCTTT. Its translation is CASSLATGGRTEAFF. The full variable domain, rest sourced from reference TRBV7-9 and TRBJ1-1, is DTGVSQNPRHKITKRGQNVTFRCDPISEHNRLYWYRQTLGQGPEFLTYFQNEAQLEKSRLLSDRFSAERPKGSFSTLEIQRTEQGDSAMYLCASSLATGGRTEAFFGQGTRLTVV.

The chain joins TRBV9 to TRBJ2-5; 9 bases are shared with TRBD2. Germline V gives CDR1 SGDLS, CDR2 YYNGEE. V lost 0 bases and J lost 4; bases outside the gene matches: 13. CDR3 size: 18 residues. CDR3 loop: CASSVVASGAIRGETQYF. In nucleotides, the CDR3 is TGTGCCAGCAGCGTAGTGGCTAGCGGGGCTATACGGGGAGAGACCCAGTACTTC.